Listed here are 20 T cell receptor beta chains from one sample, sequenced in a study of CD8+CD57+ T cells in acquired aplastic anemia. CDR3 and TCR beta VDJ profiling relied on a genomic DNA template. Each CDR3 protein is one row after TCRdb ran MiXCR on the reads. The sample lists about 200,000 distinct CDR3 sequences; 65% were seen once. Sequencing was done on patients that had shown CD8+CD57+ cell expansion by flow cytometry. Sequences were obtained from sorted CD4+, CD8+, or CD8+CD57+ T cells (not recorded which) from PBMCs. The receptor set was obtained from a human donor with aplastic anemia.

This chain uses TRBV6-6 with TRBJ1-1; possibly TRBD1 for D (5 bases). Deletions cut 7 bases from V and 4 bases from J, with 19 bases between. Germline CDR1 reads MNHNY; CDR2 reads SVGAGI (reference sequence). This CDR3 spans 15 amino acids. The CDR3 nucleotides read TGTGCCAGCACCCCCGCCCAGGGTGGGATCACTGAAGCTTTCTTT. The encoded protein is CASTPAQGGITEAFF.

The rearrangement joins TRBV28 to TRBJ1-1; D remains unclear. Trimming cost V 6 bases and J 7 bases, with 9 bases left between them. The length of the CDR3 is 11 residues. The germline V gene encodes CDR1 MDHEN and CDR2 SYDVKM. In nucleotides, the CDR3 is TGTGCCAGCAGGACGGCACTTGAAGCTTTCTTT. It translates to CASRTALEAFF.

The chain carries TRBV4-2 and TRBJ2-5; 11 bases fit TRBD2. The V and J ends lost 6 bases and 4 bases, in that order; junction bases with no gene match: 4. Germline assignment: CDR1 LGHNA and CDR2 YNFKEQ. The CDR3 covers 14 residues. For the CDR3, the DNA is TGTGCCAGCAGAGCCACTAGCGGGGGAGAGACCCAGTACTTC. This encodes CASRATSGGETQYF.

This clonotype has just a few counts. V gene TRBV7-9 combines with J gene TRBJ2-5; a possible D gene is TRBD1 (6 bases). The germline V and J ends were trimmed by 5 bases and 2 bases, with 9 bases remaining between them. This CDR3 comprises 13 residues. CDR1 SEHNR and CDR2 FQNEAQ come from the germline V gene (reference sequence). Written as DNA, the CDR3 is TGTGCCAGCAGCCGAGGACAGCAAGAGACCCAGTACTTC. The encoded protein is CASSRGQQETQYF.

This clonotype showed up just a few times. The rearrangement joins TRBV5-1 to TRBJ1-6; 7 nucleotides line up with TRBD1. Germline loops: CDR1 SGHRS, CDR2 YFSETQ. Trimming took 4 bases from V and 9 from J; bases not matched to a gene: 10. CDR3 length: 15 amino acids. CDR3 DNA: TGCGCCAGCAGCCCTTCGACAGGGCAGGGTTCACCCCTCCACTTT. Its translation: CASSPSTGQGSPLHF.

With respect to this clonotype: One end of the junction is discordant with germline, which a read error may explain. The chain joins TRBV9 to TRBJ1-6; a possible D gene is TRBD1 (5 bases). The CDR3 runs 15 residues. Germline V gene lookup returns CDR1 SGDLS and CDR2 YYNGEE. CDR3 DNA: TGTGCCAGCAGCCCGGGACCGGGCGTTGGCTCACCCCTCCTCTTT. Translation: CASSPGPGVGSPLLF.

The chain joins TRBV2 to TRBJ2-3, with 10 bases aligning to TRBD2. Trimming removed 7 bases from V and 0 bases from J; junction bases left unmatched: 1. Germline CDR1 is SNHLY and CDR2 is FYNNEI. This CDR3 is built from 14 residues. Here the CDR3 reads CASKLAGSTDTQYF. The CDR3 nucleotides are TGTGCCAGCAAACTAGCGGGGAGCACAGATACGCAGTATTTT.

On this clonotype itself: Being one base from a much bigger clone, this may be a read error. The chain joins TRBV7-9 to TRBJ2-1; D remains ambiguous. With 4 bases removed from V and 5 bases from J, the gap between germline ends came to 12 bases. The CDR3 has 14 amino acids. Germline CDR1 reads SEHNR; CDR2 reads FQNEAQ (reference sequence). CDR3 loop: CASSSSDPHNEQFF. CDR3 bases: TGTGCCAGCAGCTCCTCGGACCCACACAATGAGCAGTTCTTC.

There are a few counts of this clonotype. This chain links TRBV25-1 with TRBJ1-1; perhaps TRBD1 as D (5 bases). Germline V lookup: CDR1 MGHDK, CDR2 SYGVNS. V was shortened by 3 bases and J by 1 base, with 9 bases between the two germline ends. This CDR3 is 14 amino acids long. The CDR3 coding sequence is TGTGCCAGCAGTGAGAGGGGACCGAACACTGAAGCTTTCTTT. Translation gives CASSERGPNTEAFF.

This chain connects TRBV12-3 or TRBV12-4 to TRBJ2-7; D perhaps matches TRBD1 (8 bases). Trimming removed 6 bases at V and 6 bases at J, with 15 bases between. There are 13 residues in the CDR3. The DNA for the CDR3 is TGTGCCAGCAGCTCGTACAGGGGGGGCGAGCAGTACTTC. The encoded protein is CASSSYRGGEQYF.

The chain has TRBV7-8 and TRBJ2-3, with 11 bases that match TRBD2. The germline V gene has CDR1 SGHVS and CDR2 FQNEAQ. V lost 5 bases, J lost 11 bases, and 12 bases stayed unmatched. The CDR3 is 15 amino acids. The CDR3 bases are TGTGCCAGCAGCGCTACTAGCGGGGGCTACAATGAGCAGTATTTT. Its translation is CASSATSGGYNEQYF.

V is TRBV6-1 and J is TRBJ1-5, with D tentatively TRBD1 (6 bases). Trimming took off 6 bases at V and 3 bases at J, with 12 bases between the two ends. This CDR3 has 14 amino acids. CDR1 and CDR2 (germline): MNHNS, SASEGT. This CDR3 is CASSDRLDNQPQHF. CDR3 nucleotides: TGTGCCAGCAGCGACAGGTTGGACAATCAGCCCCAGCATTTT.

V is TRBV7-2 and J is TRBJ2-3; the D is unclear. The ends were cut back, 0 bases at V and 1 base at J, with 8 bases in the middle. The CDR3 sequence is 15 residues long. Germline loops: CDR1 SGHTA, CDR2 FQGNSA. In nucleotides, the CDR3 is TGTGCCAGCAGCTTAGCAGGCTCTCGCACAGATACGCAGTATTTT. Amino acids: CASSLAGSRTDTQYF.

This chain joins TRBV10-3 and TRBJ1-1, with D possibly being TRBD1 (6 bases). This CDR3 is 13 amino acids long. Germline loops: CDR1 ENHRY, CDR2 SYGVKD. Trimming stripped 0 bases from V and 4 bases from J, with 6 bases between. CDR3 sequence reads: CAISESGGTEAFF. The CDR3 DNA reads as TGTGCCATCAGTGAGTCAGGGGGCACTGAAGCTTTCTTT.

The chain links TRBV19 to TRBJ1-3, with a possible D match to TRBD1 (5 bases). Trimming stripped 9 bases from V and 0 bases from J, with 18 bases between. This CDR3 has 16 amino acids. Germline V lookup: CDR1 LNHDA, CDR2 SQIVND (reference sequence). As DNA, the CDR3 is TGTGCCAGCTATGGGGCCCTAAGACGCTCTGGAAACACCATATATTTT. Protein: CASYGALRRSGNTIYF. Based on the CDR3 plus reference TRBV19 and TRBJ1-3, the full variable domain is DGGITQSPKYLFRKEGQNVTLSCEQNLNHDAMYWYRQDPGQGLRLIYYSQIVNDFQKGDIAEGYSVSREKKESFPLTVTSAQKNPTAFYLCASYGALRRSGNTIYFGEGSWLTVV.

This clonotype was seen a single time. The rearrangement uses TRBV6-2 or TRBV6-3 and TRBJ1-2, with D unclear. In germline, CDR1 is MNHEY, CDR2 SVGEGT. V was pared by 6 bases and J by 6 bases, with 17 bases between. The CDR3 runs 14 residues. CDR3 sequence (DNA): TGTGCCAGCAGCGCACACTCAGGAACCGATGGCTACACCTTC. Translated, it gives CASSAHSGTDGYTF.

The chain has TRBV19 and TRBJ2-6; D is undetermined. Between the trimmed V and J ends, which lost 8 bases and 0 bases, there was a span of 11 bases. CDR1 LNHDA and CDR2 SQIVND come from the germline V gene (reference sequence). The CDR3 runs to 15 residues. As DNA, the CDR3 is TGTGCCAGTGTGGATGTCTACTCTGGGGCCAACGTCCTGACTTTC. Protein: CASVDVYSGANVLTF.

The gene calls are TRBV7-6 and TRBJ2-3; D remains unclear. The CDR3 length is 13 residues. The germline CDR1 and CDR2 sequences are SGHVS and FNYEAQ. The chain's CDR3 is CVFPPIHTDTQYF. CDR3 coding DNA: TGTGTCTTTCCTCCAATTCACACAGATACGCAGTATTTT.

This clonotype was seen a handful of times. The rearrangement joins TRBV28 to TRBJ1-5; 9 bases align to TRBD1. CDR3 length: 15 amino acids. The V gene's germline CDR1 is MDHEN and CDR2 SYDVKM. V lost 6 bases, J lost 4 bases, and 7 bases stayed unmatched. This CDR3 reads CASSSGQGLNQPQHF. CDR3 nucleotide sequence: TGTGCCAGCAGCTCGGGACAGGGCCTTAATCAGCCCCAGCATTTT.

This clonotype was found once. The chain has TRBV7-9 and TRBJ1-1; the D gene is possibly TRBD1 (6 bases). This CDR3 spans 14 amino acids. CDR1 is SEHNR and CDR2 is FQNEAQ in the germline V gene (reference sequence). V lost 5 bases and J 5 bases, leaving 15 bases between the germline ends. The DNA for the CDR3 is TGTGCCAGCAGCGTGGGGGCGCAGTTTACTGAAGCTTTCTTT. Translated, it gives CASSVGAQFTEAFF.